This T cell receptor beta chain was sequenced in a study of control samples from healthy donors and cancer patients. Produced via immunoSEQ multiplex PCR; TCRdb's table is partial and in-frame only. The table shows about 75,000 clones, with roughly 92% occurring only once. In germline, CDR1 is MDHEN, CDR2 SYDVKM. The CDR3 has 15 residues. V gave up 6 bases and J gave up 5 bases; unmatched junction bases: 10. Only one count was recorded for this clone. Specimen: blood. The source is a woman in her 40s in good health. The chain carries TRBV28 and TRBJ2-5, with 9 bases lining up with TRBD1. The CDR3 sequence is CASRSWDRAAETQYF. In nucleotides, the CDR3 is TGTGCCAGCAGGTCCTGGGACAGGGCGGCCGAGACCCAGTACTTC.